A single sample is the source of the 3 T cell receptor beta chains below, sequenced in a study of PD-1 blockade in classical Hodgkin lymphoma. The method was immunoSEQ multiplex PCR; TCRdb's version includes in-frame clones alone and lacks a portion of them. The repertoire holds about 32,000 clones, 81% seen once, with about 15% in the top ten. Time point defined: cycle 4 day 1 (C4D1), after about 6 weeks of nivolumab. Patients all relapsed after autologous stem cell transplantation, and there was variation in brentuximab vedotin exposure. The input for sequencing was peripheral blood mononuclear cells (PBMCs), taken before the fourth cycle of nivolumab. The source is a human donor with classical Hodgkin lymphoma.

The J gene is TRBJ1-5, the V gene TRBV15; D unclear. The CDR3 extends over 15 amino acids. With 0 bases removed from V and 3 bases from J, the gap between germline ends came to 9 bases. CDR1 and CDR2 (germline): LNHNV, YYDKDF (reference sequence). CDR3 nucleotides: TGTGCCACCAGCAGAGATCCCGGACCCAATCAGCCCCAGCATTTT. Translating it yields CATSRDPGPNQPQHF.

The chain employs TRBV2 and TRBJ1-2; TRBD1 is a possible D gene (5 bases). The CDR3 loop spans 17 amino acids. Germline V CDR1 and CDR2: SNHLY, FYNNEI. V was pared by 5 bases and J by 5 bases, with 24 bases between. CDR3 sequence reads: CASSTYPGTLFVYGYTF. The CDR3 region has the DNA TGTGCCAGCAGTACGTACCCCGGGACCCTCTTTGTTTATGGCTACACCTTC.

This sequence joins TRBV19 and TRBJ1-5; 8 bases map to TRBD1. Germline values: CDR1 LNHDA, CDR2 SQIVND (reference sequence). V shed 7 bases, J shed 1 base, and the junction held 6 bases outside the gene matches. CDR3 length: 15 residues. In DNA form, the CDR3 reads TGTGCCAGTACCGACAGGGGATGGAGCAATCAGCCCCAGCATTTT. This sequence encodes CASTDRGWSNQPQHF.